The 17 T cell receptor beta chains given below trace back to one sample, sequenced in a study of regulatory T cells in long-lasting Graves disease. Arm-PCR of CDR3 regions with iRepertoire HTBI primers generated TCR beta libraries. TCRdb redid the calling of the multiplex PCR reads with MiXCR, one entry per CDR3 protein. Of around 460,000 distinct CDR3 sequences in the sample, 11% to 15% were seen once. The time point is: newly diagnosed GD, antithyroid drugs for less than 3 months. The TCR library was prepared using RNA isolated from PBMCs. The same data also went into a second study, on T cells in Graves' hyperthyroidism and ophthalmopathy.

Sequences were derived from peripheral blood mononuclear cells (PBMCs), sampled at new diagnosis, from a patient treated with antithyroid drugs. Receptors were obtained from a woman between 50 and 59 years old with Graves disease.

The rearrangement joins TRBV5-5 to TRBJ1-1; D call uncertain. The CDR3 totals 15 residues. V was pared by 2 bases and J by 0 bases, with 11 bases between. From germline, CDR1 is SGHKS and CDR2 YYEKEE (reference sequence). As DNA, the CDR3 is TGTGCCAGCAGCTTAACCAACATGATGAACACTGAAGCTTTCTTT. Residues: CASSLTNMMNTEAFF.

This clonotype has ten or more counts. V gene TRBV28 combines with J gene TRBJ1-2, with D maybe TRBD1 (6 bases). Per the germline V gene, CDR1 is MDHEN and CDR2 is SYDVKM. The V gene lost 6 bases and the J gene lost 4 bases, with 12 bases spanning the gap. The length of the CDR3 is 13 residues. The CDR3 loop reads CASSFGQSYGYTF. The CDR3 DNA is TGTGCCAGCAGCTTCGGACAGTCCTATGGCTACACCTTC.

V gene TRBV2 combines with J gene TRBJ2-5, with D unclear. The CDR3 consists of 14 residues. Trimming shortened V by 6 bases and J by 5 bases, and 16 bases separated the two germline ends. Germline CDR1 SNHLY, CDR2 FYNNEI. The CDR3 nucleotides are TGTGCCAGCAGCGTAGACTCACTCGGGGAGACCCAGTACTTC. Its translation: CASSVDSLGETQYF.

This clonotype was counted a few times. The chain uses TRBV28 and TRBJ1-5, with a possible D match to TRBD1 (6 bases). This CDR3 has 14 residues. The ends were cut back, 6 bases at V and 4 bases at J, with 13 bases in the middle. Per germline, CDR1 MDHEN and CDR2 SYDVKM. The CDR3 is CASSPVQGNQPQHF. CDR3 coding DNA: TGTGCCAGCAGCCCGGTACAGGGTAATCAGCCCCAGCATTTT.

V and J are TRBV27 and TRBJ2-7, with D hard to call. The CDR3 runs 14 residues. Germline CDR1 reads MNHEY; CDR2 reads SMNVEV (reference sequence). V lost 5 bases, J lost 3 bases, and 14 bases lay in between. The CDR3 coding sequence is TGTGCCAGCAGTCGCATTCCCGACGGCTACGAGCAGTACTTC. It yields the protein CASSRIPDGYEQYF.

The sample holds a few counts of this clonotype. The chain links TRBV19 to TRBJ2-1; 12 positions agree with TRBD2. Trimming took 5 bases from V and 2 from J; bases not matched to a gene: 7. Germline V lookup: CDR1 LNHDA, CDR2 SQIVND (reference sequence). The CDR3 covers 17 residues. CDR3 sequence (DNA): TGTGCCAGTAGTCTCGGACTAGCGGGATTCACCTACAATGAGCAGTTCTTC. Protein: CASSLGLAGFTYNEQFF.

In this sample, this clonotype turned up many times. The CDR3 here is CASSSAGVAKNIQYF. In DNA, the CDR3 is TGTGCCAGCAGTTCAGCCGGGGTGGCCAAAAACATTCAGTACTTC. The J gene is TRBJ2-4, the V gene TRBV6-2 or TRBV6-3; a possible D gene is TRBD2 (5 bases). CDR1 is MNHEY and CDR2 is SVGEGT in the germline V gene. V lost 4 bases, J lost 1 base, and 11 bases lay in between. The CDR3 extends over 15 amino acids.

This clonotype was seen more than once but under ten times. The DNA for the CDR3 is TGTGCCAGCAGCCTTTCTTTGCGCCGCTCCTACAATGAGCAGTTCTTC. Translating it yields CASSLSLRRSYNEQFF. The chain uses TRBV6-1 and TRBJ2-1; D is unresolved. Trimming stripped 6 bases from V and 0 bases from J, with 15 bases between. Germline V gene lookup returns CDR1 MNHNS and CDR2 SASEGT. CDR3 length: 16 amino acids.

This clonotype was counted a few times. CDR3 region: CASSTTSLNTGELFF. The CDR3 DNA reads as TGTGCCAGCAGCACGACTAGTTTGAACACCGGGGAGCTGTTTTTT. The chain links TRBV5-6 to TRBJ2-2; D might be TRBD2 (6 bases). Germline CDR1 reads SGHDT; CDR2 reads YYEEEE. The CDR3 contains 15 residues. Trimming cost V 4 bases and J 1 base, with 11 bases left between them.

This clonotype was detected ten times or more. V gene TRBV6-5 combines with J gene TRBJ1-1; possible D gene TRBD1, 5 bases. The V gene lost 0 bases and the J gene lost 5 bases, with 19 bases spanning the gap. CDR1 and CDR2 from the germline V gene are MNHEY and SVGAGI. The CDR3 covers 17 residues. This CDR3 is CASSYSMVSGLPTEAFF. The DNA for the CDR3 is TGTGCCAGCAGTTACTCAATGGTTTCGGGACTCCCTACTGAAGCTTTCTTT.

This clonotype showed up many times. J is TRBJ2-3 and V is TRBV28; D not resolved. The V gene's germline CDR1 is MDHEN and CDR2 SYDVKM. V was shortened by 4 bases and J by 2 bases, with 13 bases between the two germline ends. CDR3 size: 15 residues. CDR3 residues: CASSSGLRFTDTQYF. As DNA, the CDR3 is TGTGCCAGCAGTTCTGGGCTGCGGTTCACAGATACGCAGTATTTT. Drawing the rest from reference TRBV28 and TRBJ2-3, the complete variable domain is DVKVTQSSRYLVKRTGEKVFLECVQDMDHENMFWYRQDPGLGLRLIYFSYDVKMKEKGDIPEGYSVSREKKERFSLILESASTNQTSMYLCASSSGLRFTDTQYFGPGTRLTVL.

The V and J genes are TRBV20-1 and TRBJ2-5, with a weak D call TRBD1 (5 bases). Trimming left V 0 bases short and J 1 base short, with 15 bases between. The germline gives CDR1 DFQATT, CDR2 SNEGSKA (reference sequence). CDR3 length: 16 amino acids. The CDR3 nucleotides read TGCAGTGCTAGAGATATAGGGGCCCTGTCCCAAGAGACCCAGTACTTC. Protein: CSARDIGALSQETQYF.

The genes are TRBV30 and TRBJ2-7; no firm D call. Germline lookup yields CDR1 GTSNPN and CDR2 SVGIG (reference sequence). Trimming cost V 2 bases and J 2 bases, with 13 bases left between them. The CDR3 loop spans 14 amino acids. CDR3 bases: TGTGCCTGGAGTCGGGTGATCAGAACCTACGAGCAGTACTTC. It specifies CAWSRVIRTYEQYF.

This clonotype has at least ten counts. The gene calls are TRBV20-1 and TRBJ2-1; 8 nucleotides align to TRBD2. The CDR3 sequence is 14 residues long. Per germline, CDR1 DFQATT and CDR2 SNEGSKA (reference sequence). With 5 bases clipped from V and 6 bases from J, the junction kept 9 bases outside the gene matches. The CDR3 here is CSAEVASGLNEQFF. The CDR3 DNA sequence: TGCAGTGCTGAGGTTGCTAGCGGGCTCAATGAGCAGTTCTTC.

This clonotype was seen at least ten times. The V gene is TRBV3-1, the J gene TRBJ2-5; D is perhaps TRBD1 (5 bases). With 2 bases removed from V and 2 bases from J, the gap between germline ends came to 6 bases. Germline CDR1 LGHDT, CDR2 YNNKEL (reference sequence). This CDR3 region has 13 residues. CDR3 coding DNA: TGTGCCAGCAGCCAACAGGGACAAGAGACCCAGTACTTC. Its protein product is CASSQQGQETQYF.

For this clonotype: A much bigger clone sits one base away, suggesting this may be a read error. V is TRBV12-3 or TRBV12-4 and J is TRBJ2-4; the D gene is possibly TRBD2 (6 bases). CDR3 size: 19 residues. DNA for the CDR3: TGTGCCCGCAGTTTAGCGGTGCATCATCAGGGATCGGCCAAAAACATTCAGTACTTC. It yields the protein CARSLAVHHQGSAKNIQYF.

The chain has TRBV5-1 and TRBJ1-6; a possible D gene is TRBD1 (5 bases). Between the trimmed V and J ends, which lost 0 bases and 5 bases, there was a span of 15 bases. CDR3 length equals 17 residues. Germline loops: CDR1 SGHRS, CDR2 YFSETQ. The CDR3 region has the DNA TGCGCCAGCAGCTTGGGACAGCCGATTACTGATAATTCACCCCTCCACTTT. It specifies CASSLGQPITDNSPLHF.